The entry that follows covers one T cell receptor (beta chain) sequence. These data belong to a study of blood T cell repertoires in COVID-19. On the study more broadly: The study drew acute and convalescent COVID-19 samples from the United States, Italy and Spain.

Source study methods: Reference gene primers were amplified, and this amplification served to estimate nucleated cell counts. Measured with immunoSEQ multiplex PCR; TCRdb has only the in-frame clones, and not every one. The V and J calls and clone size are taken from that table; D and trimming were inferred from the DNA. Of about 110,000 clones detected, 70% to 90% appear once; the ten largest clones hold 4.6%. V lost 3 bases, J lost 4 bases, and 10 bases lay in between. The CDR3 extends over 13 amino acids. Per germline, CDR1 SGHRS and CDR2 YFSETQ. Sequencing was performed on peripheral blood. The rearrangement uses TRBV5-1 and TRBJ2-5; maybe TRBD1 (6 bases). The receptor was derived from a woman aged 45-59 years with acute or convalescent COVID-19. CDR3 coding DNA: TGCGCCAGCAGCTCTACAGGGTTAGAGACCCAGTACTTC. Encoded protein: CASSSTGLETQYF. Full variable domain (outside the CDR3, taken from reference TRBV5-1 and TRBJ2-5): KAGVTQTPRYLIKTRGQQVTLSCSPISGHRSVSWYQQTPGQGLQFLFEYFSETQRNKGNFPGRFSGRQFSNSRSEMNVSTLELGDSALYLCASSSTGLETQYFGPGTRLLVL.